This TCR beta chain stems from a study of blood T cell repertoires in COVID-19. The data were produced by immunoSEQ multiplex PCR, yet TCRdb's version contains in-frame clones alone and is incomplete. This sample has 70,000 to 95,000 clones, with about 73% found just once. Germline V gene sequence: CDR1 ENHRY, CDR2 SYGVKD. With V trimmed by 3 bases and J by 5 bases, 8 bases remained unmatched. The CDR3 extends over 16 amino acids. The chain combines TRBV10-3 with TRBJ2-7; 12 nucleotides agree with TRBD1. Sequencing used peripheral blood. The clonotype comes from a man between 60 and 75 years old with COVID-19, enrolled during active disease. The CDR3 DNA follows: TGTGCCATCAGTGACCCGGGACAGGGGGCTTCCCACGAGCAGTACTTC. This translates into CAISDPGQGASHEQYF.